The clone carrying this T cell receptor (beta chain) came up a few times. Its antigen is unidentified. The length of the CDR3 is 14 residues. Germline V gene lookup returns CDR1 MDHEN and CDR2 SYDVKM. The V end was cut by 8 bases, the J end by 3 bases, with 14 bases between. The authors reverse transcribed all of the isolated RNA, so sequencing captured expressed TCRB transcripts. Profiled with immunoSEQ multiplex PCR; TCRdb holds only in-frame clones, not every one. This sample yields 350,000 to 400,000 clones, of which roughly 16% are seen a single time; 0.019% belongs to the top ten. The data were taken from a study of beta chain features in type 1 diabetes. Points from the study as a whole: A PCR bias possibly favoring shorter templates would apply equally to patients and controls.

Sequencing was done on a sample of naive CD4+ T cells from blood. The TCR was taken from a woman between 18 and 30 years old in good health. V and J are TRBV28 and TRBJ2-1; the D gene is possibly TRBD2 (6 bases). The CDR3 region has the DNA TGTGCCAGCTTAGCGGATTGTCTCTACAATGAGCAGTTCTTC. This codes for CASLADCLYNEQFF.